This TCR beta chain derives from a study of PD-1 blockade in classical Hodgkin lymphoma. Measured with immunoSEQ multiplex PCR; TCRdb has only the in-frame clones, and not every one. Among 90,000 to 100,000 clones listed, 80% to 95% were seen once. The V and J ends lost 7 bases and 2 bases respectively, with 16 bases between them. CDR1 and CDR2 from the germline V gene are SQVTM and ANQGSEA. The CDR3 is made up of 14 amino acids. Autologous stem cell transplantation was followed by relapse in every patient, and brentuximab vedotin exposure varied. V gene TRBV29-1 combines with J gene TRBJ2-3; D may match TRBD1 or TRBD2 (5 bases each). The source material was peripheral blood mononuclear cells (PBMCs), sampled at baseline. This sequence was found in a human donor with classical Hodgkin lymphoma. CDR3 DNA: TGCAGCGGCGGACTCTCAGGGTCCACAGATACGCAGTATTTT. Amino acid sequence: CSGGLSGSTDTQYF.